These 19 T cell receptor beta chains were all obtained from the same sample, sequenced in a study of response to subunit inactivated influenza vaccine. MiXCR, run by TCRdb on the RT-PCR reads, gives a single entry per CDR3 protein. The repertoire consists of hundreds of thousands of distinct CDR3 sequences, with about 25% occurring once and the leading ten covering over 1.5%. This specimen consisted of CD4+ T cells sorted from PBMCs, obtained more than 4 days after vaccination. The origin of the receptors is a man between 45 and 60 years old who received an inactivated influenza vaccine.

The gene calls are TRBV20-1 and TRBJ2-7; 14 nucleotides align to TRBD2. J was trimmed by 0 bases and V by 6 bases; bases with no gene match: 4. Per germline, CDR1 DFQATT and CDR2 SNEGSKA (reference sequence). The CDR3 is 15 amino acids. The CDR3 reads CSAGTSGGFSYEQYF. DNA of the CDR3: TGCAGTGCCGGGACTAGCGGGGGATTCTCCTACGAGCAGTACTTC.

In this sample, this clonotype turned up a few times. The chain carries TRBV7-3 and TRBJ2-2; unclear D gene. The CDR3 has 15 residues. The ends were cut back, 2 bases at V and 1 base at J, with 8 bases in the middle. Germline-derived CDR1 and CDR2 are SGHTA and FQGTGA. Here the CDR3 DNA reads TGTGCCAGCAGCTTAGGGGTGGGGAACACCGGGGAGCTGTTTTTT. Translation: CASSLGVGNTGELFF.

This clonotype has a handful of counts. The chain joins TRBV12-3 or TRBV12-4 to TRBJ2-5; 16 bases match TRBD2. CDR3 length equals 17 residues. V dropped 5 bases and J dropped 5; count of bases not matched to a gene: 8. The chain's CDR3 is CASSRGTSGGAGETQYF. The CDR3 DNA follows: TGTGCCAGCAGTCGTGGGACTAGCGGGGGGGCAGGGGAGACCCAGTACTTC.

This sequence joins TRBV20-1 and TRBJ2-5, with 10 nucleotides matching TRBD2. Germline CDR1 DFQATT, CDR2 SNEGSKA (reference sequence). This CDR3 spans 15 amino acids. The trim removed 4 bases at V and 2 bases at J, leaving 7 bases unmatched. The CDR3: CSANIAGGSQETQYF. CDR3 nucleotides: TGCAGTGCTAATATAGCGGGGGGCTCTCAAGAGACCCAGTACTTC.

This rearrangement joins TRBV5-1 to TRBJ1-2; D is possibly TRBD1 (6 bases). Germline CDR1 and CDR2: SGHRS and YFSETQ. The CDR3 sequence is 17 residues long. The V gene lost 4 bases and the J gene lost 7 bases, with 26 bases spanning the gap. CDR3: CASSPRGGSRAVGGYTF. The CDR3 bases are TGCGCCAGCAGCCCGAGGGGGGGAAGCCGCGCGGTTGGTGGCTACACCTTC.

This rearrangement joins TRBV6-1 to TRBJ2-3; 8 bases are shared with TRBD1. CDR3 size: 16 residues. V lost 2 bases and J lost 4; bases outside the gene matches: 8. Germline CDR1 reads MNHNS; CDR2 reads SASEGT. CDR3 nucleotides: TGTGCCAGCAGTGAAACCGGGACAGGTTCATCAGATACGCAGTATTTT. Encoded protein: CASSETGTGSSDTQYF.

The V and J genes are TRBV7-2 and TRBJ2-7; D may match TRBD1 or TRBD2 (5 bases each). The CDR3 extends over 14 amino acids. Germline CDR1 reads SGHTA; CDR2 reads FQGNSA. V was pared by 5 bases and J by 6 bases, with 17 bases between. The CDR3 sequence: CASSARWGSPEQYF. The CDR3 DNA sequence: TGTGCCAGCAGCGCTCGGTGGGGGAGCCCCGAGCAGTACTTC.

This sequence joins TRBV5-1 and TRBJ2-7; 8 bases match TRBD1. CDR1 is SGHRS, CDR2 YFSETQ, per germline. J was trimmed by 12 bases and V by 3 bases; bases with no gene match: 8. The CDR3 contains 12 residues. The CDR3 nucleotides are TGCGCCAGCAGCTCCGGACAGGGCTTGAGGTACTTC. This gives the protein CASSSGQGLRYF.

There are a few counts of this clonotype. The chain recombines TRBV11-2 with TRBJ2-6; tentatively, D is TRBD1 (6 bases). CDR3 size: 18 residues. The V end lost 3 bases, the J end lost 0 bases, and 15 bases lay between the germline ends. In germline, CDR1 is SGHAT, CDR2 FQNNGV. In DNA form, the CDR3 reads TGTGCCAGCAGCTTTTGGACAGCAATCGTCTCTGGGGCCAACGTCCTGACTTTC. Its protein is CASSFWTAIVSGANVLTF. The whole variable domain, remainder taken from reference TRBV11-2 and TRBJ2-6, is EAGVAQSPRYKIIEKRQSVAFWCNPISGHATLYWYQQILGQGPKLLIQFQNNGVVDDSQLPKDRFSAERLKGVDSTLKIQPAKLEDSAVYLCASSFWTAIVSGANVLTFGAGSRLTVL.

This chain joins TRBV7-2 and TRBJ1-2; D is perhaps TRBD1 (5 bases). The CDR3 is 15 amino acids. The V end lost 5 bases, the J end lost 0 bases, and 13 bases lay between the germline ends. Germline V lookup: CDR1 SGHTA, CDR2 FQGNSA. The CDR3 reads CASSIRGEPNYGYTF. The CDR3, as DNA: TGTGCCAGCAGCATCCGGGGGGAGCCTAACTATGGCTACACCTTC.

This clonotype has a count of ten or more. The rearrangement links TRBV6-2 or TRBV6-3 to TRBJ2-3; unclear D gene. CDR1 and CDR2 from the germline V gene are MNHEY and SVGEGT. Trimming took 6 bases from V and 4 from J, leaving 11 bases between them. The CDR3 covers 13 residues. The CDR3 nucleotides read TGTGCCAGCAGCCCACCCAGCCCAGATACGCAGTATTTT. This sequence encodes CASSPPSPDTQYF.

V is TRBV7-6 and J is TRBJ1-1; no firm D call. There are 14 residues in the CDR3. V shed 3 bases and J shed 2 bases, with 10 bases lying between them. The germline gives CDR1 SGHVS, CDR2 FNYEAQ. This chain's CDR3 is CASSFSEGNTEAFF. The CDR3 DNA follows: TGTGCCAGCAGCTTTTCGGAGGGCAACACTGAAGCTTTCTTT.

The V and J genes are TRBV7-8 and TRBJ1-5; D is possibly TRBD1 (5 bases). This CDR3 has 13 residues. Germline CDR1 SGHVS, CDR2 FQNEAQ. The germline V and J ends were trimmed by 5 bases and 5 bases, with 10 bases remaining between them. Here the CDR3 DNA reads TGTGCCAGCAGCAAGACCAGGGATCAGCCCCAGCATTTT. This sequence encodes CASSKTRDQPQHF.

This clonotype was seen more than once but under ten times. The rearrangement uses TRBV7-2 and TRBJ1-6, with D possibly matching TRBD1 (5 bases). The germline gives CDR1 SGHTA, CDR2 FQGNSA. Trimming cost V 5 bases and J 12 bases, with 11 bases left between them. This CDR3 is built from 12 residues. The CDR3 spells CASSKMGQPLHF. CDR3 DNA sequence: TGTGCCAGCAGCAAGATGGGGCAACCCCTCCACTTT. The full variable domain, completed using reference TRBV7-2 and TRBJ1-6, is GAGVSQSPSNKVTEKGKDVELRCDPISGHTALYWYRQSLGQGLEFLIYFQGNSAPDKSGLPSDRFSAERTGGSVSTLTIQRTQQEDSAVYLCASSKMGQPLHFGNGTRLTVT.

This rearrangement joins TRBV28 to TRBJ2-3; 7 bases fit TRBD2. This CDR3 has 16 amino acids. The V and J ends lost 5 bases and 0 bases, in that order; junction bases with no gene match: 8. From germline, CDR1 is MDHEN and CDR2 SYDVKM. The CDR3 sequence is CASSLQGAGSTDTQYF. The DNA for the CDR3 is TGTGCCAGCAGTCTCCAAGGAGCGGGGAGCACAGATACGCAGTATTTT. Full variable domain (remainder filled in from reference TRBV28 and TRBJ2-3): DVKVTQSSRYLVKRTGEKVFLECVQDMDHENMFWYRQDPGLGLRLIYFSYDVKMKEKGDIPEGYSVSREKKERFSLILESASTNQTSMYLCASSLQGAGSTDTQYFGPGTRLTVL.

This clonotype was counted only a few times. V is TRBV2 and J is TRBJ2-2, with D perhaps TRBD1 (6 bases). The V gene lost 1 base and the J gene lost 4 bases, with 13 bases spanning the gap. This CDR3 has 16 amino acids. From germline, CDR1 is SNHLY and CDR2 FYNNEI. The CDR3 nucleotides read TGTGCCAGCAGTGAAGGTTGGGGGCGCAGCACCGGGGAGCTGTTTTTT. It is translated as CASSEGWGRSTGELFF.

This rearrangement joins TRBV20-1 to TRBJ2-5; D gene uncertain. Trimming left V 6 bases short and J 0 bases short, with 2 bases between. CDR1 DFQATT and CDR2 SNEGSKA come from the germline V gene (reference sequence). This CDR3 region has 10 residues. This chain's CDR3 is CSADQETQYF. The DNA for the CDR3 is TGCAGTGCCGACCAAGAGACCCAGTACTTC.

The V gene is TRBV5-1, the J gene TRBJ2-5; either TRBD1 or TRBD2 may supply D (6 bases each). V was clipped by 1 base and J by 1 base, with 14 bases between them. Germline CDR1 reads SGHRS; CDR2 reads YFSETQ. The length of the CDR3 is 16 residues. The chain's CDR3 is CASSLMGRGGQETQYF. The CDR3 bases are TGCGCCAGCAGCTTGATGGGCAGGGGAGGCCAAGAGACCCAGTACTTC. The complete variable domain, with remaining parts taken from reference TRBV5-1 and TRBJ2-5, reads KAGVTQTPRYLIKTRGQQVTLSCSPISGHRSVSWYQQTPGQGLQFLFEYFSETQRNKGNFPGRFSGRQFSNSRSEMNVSTLELGDSALYLCASSLMGRGGQETQYFGPGTRLLVL.

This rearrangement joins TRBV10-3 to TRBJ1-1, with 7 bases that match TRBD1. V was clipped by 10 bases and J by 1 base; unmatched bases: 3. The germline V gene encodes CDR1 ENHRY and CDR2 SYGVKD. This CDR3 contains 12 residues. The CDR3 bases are TGTGCCACGGGACAGCCGAACACTGAAGCTTTCTTT. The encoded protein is CATGQPNTEAFF.